This T cell receptor beta chain was retrieved from a study of PD-L1 blockade in urothelial cancer (dated by TCRdb to the late 2010s). Regarding the study in general: Therapy was started in 2014 for all patients, and atezolizumab 1,200 mg was administered intravenously every 3 weeks. About nine tenths of the roughly 30 patients were males with bladder-origin urothelial cancer, and 18 of 29 reported a prior smoking history. Patients had an ECOG performance status of 0 or 1 and had received between 0 and 3 prior chemotherapy regimens. Several patients achieved durable clinical benefit and about 19 did not. In the same patients, whole exome sequencing and RNA sequencing of pretreatment tumors were performed in addition to TCR sequencing. Durable clinical benefit was defined as progression-free survival longer than 6 months, and TCR features were also tested against progression-free and overall survival. Pretreatment blood TCR-seq was available for about 27 patients, at least one posttreatment blood collection was obtained for some 25 patients, and tumor TCR-seq was available for some 25 patients. An exploratory multi-omic analysis was conducted of the somatic, immune and clinical correlates of response to PD-L1 blockade with atezolizumab in urothelial cancer. Pretreatment tumor samples and matched peripheral blood, collected serially before and after atezolizumab treatment, underwent TCR sequencing. Blood samples were analyzed 3 weeks after the start of treatment (second dose) and 6 weeks after the start of treatment. Blood samples gave a median of around 140,000 T cells and 80,000 to 95,000 unique TCRs, with a median clonality of approximately 0.08. General study outcomes and caveats: Greater expansion of tumor-associated TCR clones in peripheral blood 3 weeks after the start of treatment was observed in patients with durable benefit (n of about 20, p = 0.022). Because the sample size was small (n ≈ 29) and many exploratory analyses were performed, the results are intended to be hypothesis-generating. A pretreatment peripheral blood TCR clonality below the median was linked to improved progression-free and overall survival.

Each PCR received spiked-in synthetic TCR analog templates so that absolute template abundance could be estimated from read counts. The immunoSEQ assay was used to amplify TCRbeta CDR3 regions from genomic DNA with bias-controlled V and J gene primers. Sequencing of rearranged TCRbeta segments was done at approximately 20X coverage. On the study's bioinformatics: Clustering was used to correct sequencing errors, and CDR3s were annotated against IMGT to assign V, D and J genes. Downstream analyses used only productive TCRbeta rearrangements and left out out-of-frame or stop-codon sequences. Clonality was computed as one minus Shannon entropy normalized by the log of the number of unique productive sequences. Fisher's exact test with Benjamini-Hochberg correction, at a threshold of adjusted p below 0.01, was used to find clones that differed between time points or between blood and tumor. Drawn from immuneACCESS, this table holds only the in-frame rearrangements with V and J called that TCRdb kept. Clones are partly lost; checked studies trace under half to an unresolved V gene and leave the rest unexplained. The V and J calls and clone size were taken over from that table, and D and trimming were inferred from the DNA. The sample data list roughly 100,000 clones, and less than 90% of these were observed just once. The ten largest clones add up to roughly 8% of the sample.

The time point tag for this specimen amounts to: peripheral blood 6 weeks after treatment start. The cohort included 29 patients with locally advanced or metastatic urothelial carcinoma who were treated at Memorial Sloan Kettering on a trial protocol. Peripheral blood mononuclear cells were collected from each patient pretreatment and during treatment, giving between 1 and 8 total time points per patient. The Qiagen DNeasy Blood extraction kit was used to purify genomic DNA from total PBMCs and tumor samples. PBMCs were collected pretreatment and during treatment, and were isolated and stored as previously described. Taken from cysteine to phenylalanine, the CDR3 has 15 residues. Of the read, only the CDR3 DNA is kept; its 45 bases are in frame from base 1. A distance of 11 bases separates the germline ends of V and J, which lose 0 bases and 6 bases respectively. Taken from the germline V gene, the CDR1 and CDR2 loops are KGHSH and LQKENI.

On this clone itself: Its antigen specificity is not known. No per-base quality is available; no much larger clone lies one base away.

The origin of this receptor is a man in his 70s with urothelial cancer. The material sequenced was PBMCs, taken around atezolizumab (anti-PD-L1) treatment. The chain employs TRBV18 and TRBJ2-2; the D gene is possibly TRBD1, with 5 bases matching. The CDR3 region has the sequence CASSPPPGNAGELFF. Read as DNA, the sequence is TGTGCCAGCTCACCACCCCCAGGGAATGCCGGGGAGCTGTTTTTT.